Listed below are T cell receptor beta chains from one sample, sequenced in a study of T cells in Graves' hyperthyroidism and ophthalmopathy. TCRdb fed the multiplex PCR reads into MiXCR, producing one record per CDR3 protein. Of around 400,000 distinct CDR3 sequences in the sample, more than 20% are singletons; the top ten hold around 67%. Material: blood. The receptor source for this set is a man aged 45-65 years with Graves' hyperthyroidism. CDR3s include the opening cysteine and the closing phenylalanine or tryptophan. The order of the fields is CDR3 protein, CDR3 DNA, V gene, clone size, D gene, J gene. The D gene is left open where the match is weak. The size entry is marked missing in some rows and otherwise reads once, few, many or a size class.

CDR3 protein: CASSRGATNEKLFF
CDR3 DNA: TGTGCCAGCAGTCGCGGAGCAACTAATGAAAAACTGTTTTTT
V gene: TRBV11-2
clone size: -
D gene: -
J gene: TRBJ1-4

CDR3 protein: CATRDSVVNEQFF
CDR3 DNA: TGTGCCACACGGGACAGCGTGGTCAATGAGCAGTTCTTC
V gene: TRBV27
clone size: -
D gene: TRBD1
J gene: TRBJ2-1

CDR3 protein: CASRLATTNTGELFF
CDR3 DNA: TGTGCCAGCAGGCTAGCGACCACGAACACCGGGGAGCTGTTTTTT
V gene: TRBV12-3/TRBV12-4
clone size: -
D gene: -
J gene: TRBJ2-2

CDR3 protein: CASGLVLGSGANVLTF
CDR3 DNA: TGTGCTAGTGGTTTGGTACTGGGGTCTGGGGCCAACGTCCTGACTTTC
V gene: TRBV12-5
clone size: -
D gene: -
J gene: TRBJ2-6

CDR3 protein: CASSQHNGPRTQYF
CDR3 DNA: TGCGCCAGCAGCCAACATAATGGGCCCCGAACGCAGTATTTT
V gene: TRBV4-1
clone size: -
D gene: -
J gene: TRBJ2-3

CDR3 protein: CASSIAGQVNEQFF
CDR3 DNA: TGTGCCAGCAGTATAGCGGGACAAGTCAATGAGCAGTTCTTC
V gene: TRBV28
clone size: -
D gene: TRBD2
J gene: TRBJ2-1

CDR3 protein: CSVEVMRESGDTQYF
CDR3 DNA: TGCAGCGTTGAAGTGATGCGGGAGTCGGGAGATACGCAGTATTTT
V gene: TRBV29-1
clone size: -
D gene: TRBD2
J gene: TRBJ2-3

CDR3 protein: CASSTSGTSVYYNEQFF
CDR3 DNA: TGTGCCAGCAGTACGTCCGGGACTAGCGTTTACTACAATGAGCAGTTCTTC
V gene: TRBV28
clone size: -
D gene: TRBD2
J gene: TRBJ2-1

CDR3 protein: CASSLGYTF
CDR3 DNA: TGTGCCAGCAGTTTAGGCTACACCTTC
V gene: TRBV27
clone size: -
D gene: -
J gene: TRBJ1-2

CDR3 protein: CATSRDTGGYEQFF
CDR3 DNA: TGTGCCACCTCGAGAGATACAGGGGGCTATGAGCAGTTCTTC
V gene: TRBV2
clone size: -
D gene: TRBD1
J gene: TRBJ2-1

CDR3 protein: CASSSSNYGYTF
CDR3 DNA: TGTGCCAGCAGTTCATCCAACTATGGCTACACCTTC
V gene: TRBV11-2
clone size: few
D gene: -
J gene: TRBJ1-2

CDR3 protein: CATSDLPGSEAFF
CDR3 DNA: TGTGCCACCAGTGATTTGCCCGGGTCGGAAGCTTTCTTT
V gene: TRBV24-1
clone size: few
D gene: -
J gene: TRBJ1-1

CDR3 protein: CASRTRGADTQYF
CDR3 DNA: TGTGCCAGCAGGACTCGAGGGGCAGATACGCAGTATTTT
V gene: TRBV6-8
clone size: -
D gene: -
J gene: TRBJ2-3

CDR3 protein: CASSLASGGAQEQFF
CDR3 DNA: TGTGCCAGCAGCTTAGCGAGCGGGGGGGCCCAGGAGCAGTTCTTC
V gene: TRBV11-1
clone size: -
D gene: TRBD2
J gene: TRBJ2-1

CDR3 protein: CASSPEGGELFF
CDR3 DNA: TGTGCCAGCAGCCCGGAGGGCGGGGAGCTGTTTTTT
V gene: TRBV4-2
clone size: -
D gene: -
J gene: TRBJ2-2

CDR3 protein: CASTNRAGAGNEQFF
CDR3 DNA: TGTGCCAGCACAAATAGGGCGGGGGCTGGCAATGAGCAGTTCTTC
V gene: TRBV2
clone size: -
D gene: -
J gene: TRBJ2-1

CDR3 protein: CSARDVMGAKQYF
CDR3 DNA: TGCAGTGCTAGAGATGTGATGGGGGCCAAGCAGTACTTC
V gene: TRBV20-1
clone size: few
D gene: -
J gene: TRBJ2-7

CDR3 protein: CASRRTSGKQYF
CDR3 DNA: TGTGCCAGCAGACGGACTAGCGGGAAGCAGTACTTC
V gene: TRBV2
clone size: -
D gene: TRBD2
J gene: TRBJ2-7

CDR3 protein: CASSIGGAPLHF
CDR3 DNA: TGTGCCAGCAGTATAGGGGGGGCACCCCTCCACTTT
V gene: TRBV12-3/TRBV12-4
clone size: -
D gene: -
J gene: TRBJ1-6

CDR3 protein: CASSPTRGTSNHEQYF
CDR3 DNA: TGTGCCAGCAGTCCCACTCGGGGGACTAGCAATCACGAGCAGTACTTC
V gene: TRBV27
clone size: few
D gene: TRBD2
J gene: TRBJ2-7

CDR3 protein: CASSHGGVSTDTQYF
CDR3 DNA: TGCGCCAGCAGCCATGGCGGGGTGAGCACAGATACGCAGTATTTT
V gene: TRBV4-1
clone size: -
D gene: -
J gene: TRBJ2-3

CDR3 protein: CASRPRGGFFEQYF
CDR3 DNA: TGTGCCAGCAGACCCCGTGGGGGGTTTTTCGAGCAGTACTTC
V gene: TRBV14
clone size: -
D gene: -
J gene: TRBJ2-7

CDR3 protein: CASSPDFKTEQYF
CDR3 DNA: TGTGCCAGCAGCCCGGACTTTAAAACGGAGCAGTACTTC
V gene: TRBV3-1
clone size: many
D gene: -
J gene: TRBJ2-7

CDR3 protein: CASSPLVSAYNEQFF
CDR3 DNA: TGTGCCAGCAGCCCCTTAGTGTCGGCCTACAATGAGCAGTTCTTC
V gene: TRBV9
clone size: -
D gene: -
J gene: TRBJ2-1

CDR3 protein: CASSIADEQFF
CDR3 DNA: TGTGCCAGTAGTATCGCCGATGAGCAGTTCTTC
V gene: TRBV19
clone size: -
D gene: -
J gene: TRBJ2-1

CDR3 protein: CASSVSPAELFF
CDR3 DNA: TGCGCCAGCAGCGTAAGCCCAGCGGAGCTGTTTTTT
V gene: TRBV5-1
clone size: -
D gene: -
J gene: TRBJ2-2

CDR3 protein: CASSRGDTQYF
CDR3 DNA: TGTGCCAGCAGCCGCGGAGATACGCAGTATTTT
V gene: TRBV28
clone size: many
D gene: -
J gene: TRBJ2-3

CDR3 protein: CTSSYPSNQPQHF
CDR3 DNA: TGTACCAGCAGTTACCCCAGCAATCAGCCCCAGCATTTT
V gene: TRBV6-5
clone size: few
D gene: -
J gene: TRBJ1-5

CDR3 protein: CATSELTDTQYF
CDR3 DNA: TGTGCCACCAGCGAGCTCACAGATACGCAGTATTTT
V gene: TRBV15
clone size: -
D gene: -
J gene: TRBJ2-3

CDR3 protein: CASSHRIPYEQYF
CDR3 DNA: TGTGCCAGCAGCCACAGGATTCCCTACGAGCAGTACTTC
V gene: TRBV12-3/TRBV12-4
clone size: few
D gene: -
J gene: TRBJ2-7

CDR3 protein: CASSKQGDGSGELFF
CDR3 DNA: TGTGCCAGCAGTAAGCAGGGGGATGGAAGCGGGGAGCTGTTTTTT
V gene: TRBV6-1
clone size: -
D gene: TRBD1
J gene: TRBJ2-2

CDR3 protein: CASSWGAAGYNEQFF
CDR3 DNA: TGTGCCAGCAGTTGGGGGGCAGCGGGTTACAATGAGCAGTTCTTC
V gene: TRBV12-3/TRBV12-4
clone size: few
D gene: -
J gene: TRBJ2-1